Following are 24 T cell receptor beta chains from one sample sequenced in a study of shared clonotypes between healthy human individuals. Sequencing was performed with immunoSEQ multiplex PCR; in TCRdb, only in-frame clones are kept and a portion is missing. In the table there are 550,000 to 700,000 clones, around three quarters of which are singletons. Sequencing was performed on memory CD4+ T cells sorted from blood. Described subset: CD45RA-negative fraction. These receptors were taken from a young woman in good health.

The rearrangement uses TRBV28 and TRBJ1-1; 8 bases are a match to TRBD1. Germline values: CDR1 MDHEN, CDR2 SYDVKM. Trimming cost V 7 bases and J 4 bases; bases outside gene matches: 2. CDR3 length equals 12 residues. CDR3 coding DNA: TGTGCCAGCACAGGGGGCGTCACTGAAGCTTTCTTT. Its protein is CASTGGVTEAFF.

This chain joins TRBV6-6 and TRBJ2-7, with TRBD2 identical over 7 bases. V lost 3 bases, J lost 2 bases, and 7 bases stayed unmatched. The germline V gene has CDR1 MNHNY and CDR2 SVGAGI (reference sequence). CDR3 length: 15 residues. DNA for the CDR3: TGTGCCAGCAGTTATAGCGGGCCTGACCCCTACGAGCAGTACTTC. Translating it yields CASSYSGPDPYEQYF.

In its sample, this clone was seen a few times. The genes are TRBV7-9 and TRBJ1-4; D gene unclear. The CDR3 sequence is 15 residues long. The germline gives CDR1 SEHNR, CDR2 FQNEAQ (reference sequence). Trimming left V 1 base short and J 8 bases short, with 14 bases between. Here the CDR3 reads CASSLVTGMGEKLFF. CDR3 bases: TGTGCCAGCAGCTTAGTTACGGGGATGGGGGAAAAACTGTTTTTT. The full variable domain, with the rest looked up from reference TRBV7-9 and TRBJ1-4, is DTGVSQNPRHKITKRGQNVTFRCDPISEHNRLYWYRQTLGQGPEFLTYFQNEAQLEKSRLLSDRFSAERPKGSFSTLEIQRTEQGDSAMYLCASSLVTGMGEKLFFGSGTQLSVL.

This chain uses TRBV7-8 with TRBJ1-2; a weak D match, TRBD1 (5 bases). The CDR3 has 14 residues. CDR1 is SGHVS and CDR2 is FQNEAQ in the germline V gene. V was pared by 1 base and J by 4 bases, with 10 bases between. CDR3 nucleotides: TGTGCCAGCAGCTTAGACGTGGGACCCTATGGCTACACCTTC. Protein product: CASSLDVGPYGYTF.

The chain employs TRBV7-2 and TRBJ2-1, with D perhaps TRBD2 (6 bases). Trimming took 3 bases from V and 7 from J, leaving 16 bases between them. Germline-derived CDR1 and CDR2 are SGHTA and FQGNSA. The CDR3 length is 15 residues. Here the CDR3 reads CASSFEAGYGNEQFF. For the CDR3, the DNA is TGTGCCAGCAGCTTCGAGGCGGGATACGGGAATGAGCAGTTCTTC.

The chain combines TRBV5-1 with TRBJ2-5; D is unresolved. The CDR3 has 12 residues. The V end lost 0 bases, the J end lost 4 bases, and 4 bases lay between the germline ends. CDR1 is SGHRS, CDR2 YFSETQ, per germline. The CDR3 bases are TGCGCCAGCAGCTTGGCCGTAGAGACCCAGTACTTC. This codes for CASSLAVETQYF. The variable domain in full, with the rest retrieved from reference TRBV5-1 and TRBJ2-5, is KAGVTQTPRYLIKTRGQQVTLSCSPISGHRSVSWYQQTPGQGLQFLFEYFSETQRNKGNFPGRFSGRQFSNSRSEMNVSTLELGDSALYLCASSLAVETQYFGPGTRLLVL.

The chain employs TRBV27 and TRBJ2-7; D is unclear. Trimming stripped 4 bases from V and 2 bases from J, with 12 bases between. CDR3 length: 14 amino acids. Germline V gene data show CDR1 as MNHEY and CDR2 as SMNVEV (reference sequence). The CDR3 coding sequence is TGTGCCAGCAGTTCAAGTTTTTACGCCTACGAGCAGTACTTC. This codes for CASSSSFYAYEQYF.

The chain is built from TRBV7-8 and TRBJ2-7, with D perhaps TRBD2 (5 bases). The CDR3 length is 13 residues. Germline V CDR1 and CDR2: SGHVS, FQNEAQ. V shed 0 bases and J shed 3 bases, with 6 bases lying between them. The CDR3 loop is CASSLARGYEQYF. CDR3 nucleotides: TGTGCCAGCAGCTTAGCTCGGGGCTACGAGCAGTACTTC. Full variable domain (remainder filled in from reference TRBV7-8 and TRBJ2-7): GAGVSQSPRYKVAKRGQDVALRCDPISGHVSLFWYQQALGQGPEFLTYFQNEAQLDKSGLPSDRFFAERPEGSVSTLKIQRTQQEDSAVYLCASSLARGYEQYFGPGTRLTVT.

This rearrangement joins TRBV28 to TRBJ2-7; the match to TRBD1 covers 9 bases. Germline CDR1 MDHEN, CDR2 SYDVKM. This CDR3 is built from 14 residues. Unmatched junction bases numbered 6, after V lost 5 bases and J lost 4 bases. For the CDR3, the DNA is TGTGCCAGCAGTCCTGCGGACAGGGGTTACGAGCAGTACTTC. Its protein product is CASSPADRGYEQYF.

V is TRBV19 and J is TRBJ2-7; tentative D call: TRBD1 (6 bases). Germline assignment: CDR1 LNHDA and CDR2 SQIVND (reference sequence). This CDR3 is 13 amino acids long. Trimming took off 5 bases at V and 7 bases at J, with 15 bases between the two ends. The CDR3 protein is CASSPLRGGEQYF. CDR3 bases: TGTGCCAGTAGTCCGTTACGAGGGGGTGAGCAGTACTTC.

V is TRBV2 and J is TRBJ2-7; 9 nucleotides line up with TRBD1. The CDR3 contains 13 residues. The ends lost 7 bases at V and 6 bases at J; junction bases unmatched: 7. Germline-derived CDR1 and CDR2 are SNHLY and FYNNEI. Here the CDR3 DNA reads TGTGCCAGCAACCCAGGACAGGGGATCGAGCAGTACTTC. Its protein is CASNPGQGIEQYF. Drawing the rest from reference TRBV2 and TRBJ2-7, the complete variable domain is EPEVTQTPSHQVTQMGQEVILRCVPISNHLYFYWYRQILGQKVEFLVSFYNNEISEKSEIFDDQFSVERPDGSNFTLKIRSTKLEDSAMYFCASNPGQGIEQYFGPGTRLTVT.

This clone was seen just once. This sequence joins TRBV5-8 and TRBJ2-5; D unresolved. V shed 2 bases and J shed 7 bases, with 6 bases lying between them. There are 11 residues in the CDR3. Germline V CDR1 and CDR2: SGHTS, YDEGEE. The CDR3 loop reads CASSFSRTQYF. The DNA for the CDR3 is TGTGCCAGCAGCTTTAGTAGGACCCAGTACTTC. Combining the CDR3 with reference TRBV5-8 and TRBJ2-5 gives the whole variable domain EAGVTQSPTHLIKTRGQQATLRCSPISGHTSVYWYQQALGLGLQFLLWYDEGEERNRGNFPPRFSGRQFPNYSSELNVNALELEDSALYLCASSFSRTQYFGPGTRLLVL.

The chain joins TRBV7-7 to TRBJ2-2; 7 bases line up with TRBD1. V trimming: 5 bases; J trimming: 4 bases; junction bases outside the gene matches: 10. Germline-derived CDR1 and CDR2 are SSHAT and FNYEAQ (reference sequence). There are 16 residues in the CDR3. The CDR3: CASSPRQGWSTGELFF. As DNA, the CDR3 is TGTGCCAGCAGCCCCAGACAGGGCTGGAGCACCGGGGAGCTGTTTTTT.

The chain has TRBV14 and TRBJ2-7, with 7 nucleotides matching TRBD2. CDR3 size: 13 residues. Germline V gives CDR1 SGHDN, CDR2 FVKESK. Trimming took 4 bases from V and 6 from J; bases not matched to a gene: 6. Here the CDR3 DNA reads TGTGCCAGCAGCCGCGGGAGTCACCGCGAGCAGTACTTC. Translated: CASSRGSHREQYF.

V gene TRBV5-1 combines with J gene TRBJ2-5; 9 bases are shared with TRBD2. The CDR3 totals 15 residues. The V gene end was trimmed by 2 bases and the J gene end by 5 bases; junction bases not matched to a gene: 7. Germline V gives CDR1 SGHRS, CDR2 YFSETQ. CDR3 sequence reads: CASSFSGSPAETQYF. The CDR3 coding sequence is TGCGCCAGCAGCTTTAGCGGGAGCCCGGCTGAGACCCAGTACTTC.

This chain connects TRBV6-7 to TRBJ2-2; D might be TRBD1 or TRBD2, each matching 7 bases. TRBV6-7 is given ORF status, its function remaining uncertain. This CDR3 spans 21 amino acids. Trimming left V 9 bases short and J 3 bases short, with 35 bases between. The CDR3 coding sequence is TGTGCCAGGGTGGACAGGCTAGGGTTTGCGGGAAGCCGGGGGGACACCGGGGAGCTGTTTTTT. Translated: CARVDRLGFAGSRGDTGELFF.

The chain uses TRBV2 and TRBJ1-5, with 8 positions matching TRBD1. Germline V gene lookup returns CDR1 SNHLY and CDR2 FYNNEI. The length of the CDR3 is 13 residues. With 6 bases clipped from V and 7 bases from J, the junction kept 5 bases outside the gene matches. The chain's CDR3 is CASRLQGDQPQHF. CDR3 bases: TGTGCCAGCAGGCTACAGGGGGACCAGCCCCAGCATTTT.

The genes are TRBV5-1 and TRBJ1-5; D is unclear. Deletions cut 2 bases from V and 2 bases from J, with 14 bases between. The germline V gene encodes CDR1 SGHRS and CDR2 YFSETQ. The CDR3 loop spans 16 amino acids. CDR3: CASSLMGSAGNQPQHF. The CDR3 region has the DNA TGCGCCAGCAGCTTAATGGGATCGGCGGGCAATCAGCCCCAGCATTTT.

The V gene is TRBV6-4, the J gene TRBJ1-1; possibly TRBD1 for D (6 bases). Trimming left V 6 bases short and J 0 bases short, with 11 bases between. The V gene's germline CDR1 is MRHNA and CDR2 SNTAGT. There are 14 residues in the CDR3. CDR3 in amino acids: CASSPDRMNTEAFF. In nucleotides, the CDR3 is TGTGCCAGCAGCCCCGACAGGATGAACACTGAAGCTTTCTTT.

The V gene is TRBV28, the J gene TRBJ1-5; TRBD1 is a possible D gene (5 bases). The V gene's germline CDR1 is MDHEN and CDR2 SYDVKM. The V and J ends lost 2 bases and 3 bases respectively, with 8 bases between them. This CDR3 contains 14 residues. CDR3 in DNA: TGTGCCAGCAGTTTAAGCAGGGTCAATCAGCCCCAGCATTTT. Translation gives CASSLSRVNQPQHF.

This rearrangement joins TRBV2 to TRBJ2-1; the D call may be TRBD1 or TRBD2 (5 bases each). CDR1 SNHLY and CDR2 FYNNEI come from the germline V gene. V lost 8 bases and J 8 bases, leaving 16 bases between the germline ends. The CDR3 has 13 residues. The CDR3 DNA is TGTGCCAGCCACGTTGGGGGTTTCGATGAGCAGTTCTTC. It yields the protein CASHVGGFDEQFF.

The table lists this clone with a few counts. The V gene is TRBV18, the J gene TRBJ2-7, with TRBD1 matching 8 bases. The CDR3 consists of 15 residues. Looked up from germline, CDR1 is KGHSH and CDR2 is LQKENI. V gave up 5 bases and J gave up 1 base; unmatched junction bases: 7. The CDR3 loop is CASSGTGQGSYEQYF. CDR3 sequence (DNA): TGTGCCAGCTCAGGCACTGGACAGGGTTCCTACGAGCAGTACTTC.

This clone was seen a few times. The chain combines TRBV15 with TRBJ2-1, with TRBD1 as a possible D gene (5 bases). This CDR3 region has 13 residues. The V end lost 6 bases, the J end lost 2 bases, and 8 bases lay between the germline ends. Germline CDR1 is LNHNV and CDR2 is YYDKDF (reference sequence). The CDR3 sequence: CATRGATYNEQFF. DNA of the CDR3: TGTGCCACCAGAGGGGCCACCTACAATGAGCAGTTCTTC.

The chain carries TRBV28 and TRBJ2-1, with 14 bases identical to TRBD2. V lost 7 bases to trimming and J lost 9 bases; unmatched junction nucleotides: 5. Germline assignment: CDR1 MDHEN and CDR2 SYDVKM. There are 14 residues in the CDR3. The CDR3 spells CASTRGLAGGEQFF. DNA of the CDR3: TGTGCCAGCACCCGAGGACTAGCGGGGGGTGAGCAGTTCTTC.